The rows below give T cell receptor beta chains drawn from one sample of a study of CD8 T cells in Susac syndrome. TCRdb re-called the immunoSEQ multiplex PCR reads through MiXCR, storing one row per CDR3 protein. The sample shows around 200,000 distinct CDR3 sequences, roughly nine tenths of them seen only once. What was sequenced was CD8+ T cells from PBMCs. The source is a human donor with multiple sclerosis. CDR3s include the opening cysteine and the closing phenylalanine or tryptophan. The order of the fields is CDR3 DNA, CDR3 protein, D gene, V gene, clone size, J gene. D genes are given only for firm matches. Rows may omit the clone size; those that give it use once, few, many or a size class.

DNA: TGTGCCAGCAGCTTGTCCAGCGGGGGGCTTGATTTCTCCTACGAGCAGTACTTC
CDR3: CASSLSSGGLDFSYEQYF
D: TRBD2
V: TRBV11-2
size: .
J: TRBJ2-7

DNA: TGTGCCAGCAGCGCGGGGGGGGAAGAGACCCAGTACTTC
CDR3: CASSAGGEETQYF
D: TRBD2
V: TRBV13
size: .
J: TRBJ2-5

DNA: TGTGCCAGCAGCTTCCCACAGGACTTGGATGAGCAGTTCTTC
CDR3: CASSFPQDLDEQFF
D: .
V: TRBV5-6
size: .
J: TRBJ2-1

DNA: TGTGCCACCCCTCGGGAGAACACCGGGGAGCTGTTTTTT
CDR3: CATPRENTGELFF
D: .
V: TRBV12-3/TRBV12-4
size: .
J: TRBJ2-2

DNA: TGTGCCAGTAGGCTTACAGGGGACCTTAGAAAAGGCTACACCTTC
CDR3: CASRLTGDLRKGYTF
D: TRBD1
V: TRBV19
size: .
J: TRBJ1-2

DNA: TGTGCCAGCACCAACAGGGGATACAATGAGCAGTTCTTC
CDR3: CASTNRGYNEQFF
D: TRBD1
V: TRBV7-9
size: .
J: TRBJ2-1

DNA: TGTGCCAGCAGTCCAGGGGGCCTAGCCAAAAACATTCAGTACTTC
CDR3: CASSPGGLAKNIQYF
D: TRBD1
V: TRBV7-2
size: .
J: TRBJ2-4

DNA: TGTGCCAGTAAGACCTCAGGTGAGGAAAGCTACACCTTC
CDR3: CASKTSGEESYTF
D: .
V: TRBV19
size: .
J: TRBJ1-2

DNA: TGTGCCAGCAGCTTAAAGGAGTTGGCCTTAACCAATGAGCAGTTCTTC
CDR3: CASSLKELALTNEQFF
D: .
V: TRBV7-9
size: .
J: TRBJ2-1

DNA: TGTGCCAGCAGTGAGGGGTCTCCTTGGGGCTACACCTTC
CDR3: CASSEGSPWGYTF
D: .
V: TRBV2
size: .
J: TRBJ1-2

DNA: TGCGCCAGCAGCCAAGGGACGGCCGCGAATCAGCCCCAGCATTTT
CDR3: CASSQGTAANQPQHF
D: .
V: TRBV4-3
size: .
J: TRBJ1-5

DNA: TGTGCCAGCAGTTACTCGATGAATCCTACTAGCGGGGGGCCCAATGAGCAGTTCTTC
CDR3: CASSYSMNPTSGGPNEQFF
D: TRBD2
V: TRBV6-5
size: .
J: TRBJ2-1

DNA: TGTGCCAGCAGCCCTCCGCTAGCGGGGATCAACTACAATGAGCAGTTCTTC
CDR3: CASSPPLAGINYNEQFF
D: TRBD2
V: TRBV13
size: .
J: TRBJ2-1

DNA: TGTGCCAGCAGCTTAGGCGTGTTCACCGGGGAGCTGTTTTTT
CDR3: CASSLGVFTGELFF
D: .
V: TRBV7-2
size: .
J: TRBJ2-2

DNA: TGTGCCAGCAGCCCACGACACGTCTCCTACGAGCAGTACTTC
CDR3: CASSPRHVSYEQYF
D: .
V: TRBV3-1
size: .
J: TRBJ2-7

DNA: TGTGCCTGTGGAGGAGGAATACCGAACACCGGGGAGCTGTTTTTT
CDR3: CACGGGIPNTGELFF
D: .
V: TRBV30
size: .
J: TRBJ2-2

DNA: TGTGCCAGCAGCGAATCCGGGACCCCGATAATGTACGAGCAGTACTTC
CDR3: CASSESGTPIMYEQYF
D: .
V: TRBV9
size: .
J: TRBJ2-7

DNA: TGTGCCAGCAGCTCCTTGGGTAGGACCCCGGGAAACACCATATATTTT
CDR3: CASSSLGRTPGNTIYF
D: .
V: TRBV7-9
size: .
J: TRBJ1-3

DNA: TGTGCTAGCAGCTTAGCGTCTAGCTCCTACAATGAGCAGTTCTTC
CDR3: CASSLASSSYNEQFF
D: .
V: TRBV7-7
size: .
J: TRBJ2-1

DNA: TGCGCCAGCAGCCCGGGACTCACCTCCTACAATGAGCAGTTCTTC
CDR3: CASSPGLTSYNEQFF
D: .
V: TRBV5-1
size: .
J: TRBJ2-1

DNA: TGTGCCAGCTCACCCAGGGACAGCTTCTCCTACGAGCAGTACTTC
CDR3: CASSPRDSFSYEQYF
D: TRBD1
V: TRBV18
size: .
J: TRBJ2-7

DNA: TGTGCCAGCAGCCAACCGAGGACTGAAGCTTTCTTT
CDR3: CASSQPRTEAFF
D: .
V: TRBV4-2
size: once
J: TRBJ1-1

DNA: TGTGCCACCTTAGCGACTAGCGGGAGTGGCGTACACGAGCAGTACTTC
CDR3: CATLATSGSGVHEQYF
D: TRBD2
V: TRBV27
size: .
J: TRBJ2-7

DNA: TGCAGTGCTAGGCCCTCCGGGACAGGGCTGGTCACTGAAGCTTTCTTT
CDR3: CSARPSGTGLVTEAFF
D: TRBD1
V: TRBV20-1
size: .
J: TRBJ1-1

DNA: TGTGCCAGCAGAGGGGGGCCGACCGGGGAGCTGTTTTTT
CDR3: CASRGGPTGELFF
D: .
V: TRBV6-6
size: .
J: TRBJ2-2

DNA: TGTGCCAGCAGTCAGACAGGGGTCATGGAGGCTAACTATGGCTACACCTTC
CDR3: CASSQTGVMEANYGYTF
D: TRBD1
V: TRBV12-3/TRBV12-4
size: once
J: TRBJ1-2

DNA: TGTGCCAGCAGTTGGGGGGGTTCCAATCAGCCCCAGCATTTT
CDR3: CASSWGGSNQPQHF
D: .
V: TRBV12-3/TRBV12-4
size: few
J: TRBJ1-5

DNA: TGCAGCGTTCAACACGGACTAGCGGGAATCACAGATACGCAGTATTTT
CDR3: CSVQHGLAGITDTQYF
D: TRBD2
V: TRBV29-1
size: .
J: TRBJ2-3

DNA: TGTGCCAGCGGGACTTCCTACAATGAGCAGTTCTTC
CDR3: CASGTSYNEQFF
D: .
V: TRBV12-3/TRBV12-4
size: .
J: TRBJ2-1

DNA: TGTGCCAGCAGCCCGTTCAGGGGGCGCGTCAGCACTGAAGCTTTCTTT
CDR3: CASSPFRGRVSTEAFF
D: TRBD1
V: TRBV12-3/TRBV12-4
size: .
J: TRBJ1-1

DNA: TGCGCCAGCAGCCCTATACAGGATTACTCTGGAAACACCATATATTTT
CDR3: CASSPIQDYSGNTIYF
D: .
V: TRBV4-3
size: .
J: TRBJ1-3

DNA: TGTGCCAGCAGCCCGGTGGACAGGGTAGATACTGAAGCTTTCTTT
CDR3: CASSPVDRVDTEAFF
D: TRBD1
V: TRBV7-9
size: .
J: TRBJ1-1

DNA: TGTGCCAGCAGCCCCGGGACAAACTACGAGCAGTACTTC
CDR3: CASSPGTNYEQYF
D: .
V: TRBV6-5
size: .
J: TRBJ2-7